Below are 25 T cell receptor beta chains sequenced from a single sample in a study of cytomegalovirus exposure and HLA in healthy donors. A multiplex PCR was run with 60 Vbeta primers and 13 Jbeta primers. TCRdb's table, derived via immunoSEQ multiplex PCR, lists solely in-frame clones and lacks some. This table holds under 150,000 clones, about 79% found once. Sequencing was performed on PBMCs. The receptor source for this set is a female donor in good health and CMV-seropositive.

A remark on this clone: Its ends do not fully match the called genes, so a read error is possible. The chain couples TRBV2 to TRBJ1-2, with a weak D call TRBD1 (5 bases). The length of the CDR3 is 13 residues. The V gene's germline CDR1 is SNHLY and CDR2 FYNNEI. The CDR3 nucleotides read TGTGCCAGCAGTGCCCCAGGGACTTATGGCTACCCCTTC. Protein product: CASSAPGTYGYPF.

V usage is TRBV7-9 and J usage is TRBJ1-4, with a tentative D call TRBD1 (6 bases). Germline values: CDR1 SEHNR, CDR2 FQNEAQ (reference sequence). Trimming pared 1 base from V and 5 bases from J, leaving 11 bases between. This CDR3 region has 15 residues. This chain's CDR3 is CASSLGAGANEKLFF. CDR3 bases: TGTGCCAGCAGCTTAGGAGCGGGGGCAAATGAAAAACTGTTTTTT.

This clone was counted once. The chain combines TRBV2 with TRBJ2-7; TRBD2 might be the D (5 bases). CDR3 length equals 13 residues. V was pared by 5 bases and J by 0 bases, with 8 bases between. Germline V gives CDR1 SNHLY, CDR2 FYNNEI. The CDR3 loop is CASSNRDSYEQYF. The DNA for the CDR3 is TGTGCCAGCAGTAACCGGGACTCCTACGAGCAGTACTTC.

This chain joins TRBV18 and TRBJ1-4; 8 positions match TRBD1. Germline V gives CDR1 KGHSH, CDR2 LQKENI. This CDR3 is 14 amino acids long. V gave up 2 bases and J gave up 4 bases; unmatched junction bases: 0. DNA of the CDR3: TGTGCCAGCTCACCAGACAGGGGTAATGAAAAACTGTTTTTT. Protein product: CASSPDRGNEKLFF.

This sequence joins TRBV7-6 and TRBJ1-3; TRBD1 is a possible D gene (5 bases). The ends were cut back, 8 bases at V and 0 bases at J, with 11 bases in the middle. Germline CDR1 and CDR2: SGHVS and FNYEAQ. This CDR3 spans 14 amino acids. CDR3 amino acids: CASADQGSGNTIYF. CDR3 nucleotide sequence: TGTGCCAGCGCCGATCAGGGCTCTGGAAACACCATATATTTT.

The chain joins TRBV19 to TRBJ2-1; TRBD2 agrees at 8 bases. The junction had 9 bases not matched to a gene; V was cut back by 3 bases and J by 2 bases. Germline CDR1 and CDR2: LNHDA and SQIVND (reference sequence). The CDR3 runs to 17 residues. The CDR3 reads CASSIGGRRWTYNEQFF. DNA for the CDR3: TGTGCCAGTAGTATTGGCGGGAGGAGATGGACCTACAATGAGCAGTTCTTC. The full variable domain, rest sourced from reference TRBV19 and TRBJ2-1, is DGGITQSPKYLFRKEGQNVTLSCEQNLNHDAMYWYRQDPGQGLRLIYYSQIVNDFQKGDIAEGYSVSREKKESFPLTVTSAQKNPTAFYLCASSIGGRRWTYNEQFFGPGTRLTVL.

The V gene is TRBV13, the J gene TRBJ1-1; the D gene is possibly TRBD1 (5 bases). The CDR3 length is 12 residues. Trimming took 5 bases from V and 6 from J, leaving 10 bases between them. Per the germline V gene, CDR1 is PRHDT and CDR2 is FYEKMQ (reference sequence). The CDR3 region has the DNA TGTGCCAGCAGCCGGCGGGGCGCTGAAGCTTTCTTT. This sequence encodes CASSRRGAEAFF. The variable domain in full, completed from reference TRBV13 and TRBJ1-1, reads AAGVIQSPRHLIKEKRETATLKCYPIPRHDTVYWYQQGPGQDPQFLISFYEKMQSDKGSIPDRFSAQQFSDYHSELNMSSLELGDSALYFCASSRRGAEAFFGQGTRLTVV.

The chain is built from TRBV4-1 and TRBJ2-7; D ambiguous. The ends were cut back, 5 bases at V and 4 bases at J, with 15 bases in the middle. This CDR3 has 14 residues. Germline CDR1 and CDR2: MGHRA and YSYEKL. The CDR3 region is CASSSAGLEYEQYF. The CDR3 DNA follows: TGCGCCAGCAGCTCTGCCGGCCTAGAGTACGAGCAGTACTTC.

This chain joins TRBV11-2 and TRBJ1-6, with 9 bases aligning to TRBD1. This CDR3 is 15 amino acids long. Trimming removed 1 base from V and 9 bases from J; junction bases left unmatched: 4. Germline assignment: CDR1 SGHAT and CDR2 FQNNGV. The CDR3, as DNA: TGTGCCAGCAGCTTAGGGGGACAGGGAAGTTCACCCCTCCACTTT. As protein: CASSLGGQGSSPLHF.

V and J are TRBV7-6 and TRBJ2-1; 11 bases align to TRBD2. The CDR3 contains 20 residues. Trimming took 0 bases from V and 7 from J; bases not matched to a gene: 17. Germline lookup yields CDR1 SGHVS and CDR2 FNYEAQ. Here the CDR3 DNA reads TGTGCCAGCAGCTTAGCTATTGGTAGCGGGGGGGCCTCCCGTCCAAATGAGCAGTTCTTC. Amino acid sequence: CASSLAIGSGGASRPNEQFF.

This rearrangement joins TRBV27 to TRBJ2-1; 9 bases agree with TRBD2. The trim removed 1 base at V and 8 bases at J, leaving 9 bases unmatched. The CDR3 extends over 16 amino acids. Germline loops: CDR1 MNHEY, CDR2 SMNVEV (reference sequence). CDR3 in DNA: TGTGCCAGCAGTTTATTTGGGCGGGGGGGCATCGATGAGCAGTTCTTC. This translates into CASSLFGRGGIDEQFF.

This clone was observed a single time. This chain joins TRBV4-1 and TRBJ2-3, with TRBD2 matching 7 bases. CDR3 size: 15 residues. CDR1 MGHRA and CDR2 YSYEKL come from the germline V gene. With 1 base clipped from V and 1 base from J, the junction kept 2 bases outside the gene matches. CDR3 coding DNA: TGCGCCAGCAGCCAAGGGCTAGCGGGCACAGATACGCAGTATTTT. This codes for CASSQGLAGTDTQYF.

This clone was detected only a few times. The V call is TRBV18, the J call TRBJ2-5; D is uncertain. The V gene lost 5 bases and the J gene lost 1 base, with 8 bases spanning the gap. The V gene's germline CDR1 is KGHSH and CDR2 LQKENI. This CDR3 is built from 13 residues. This CDR3 reads CASSGRIQETQYF. The CDR3 DNA follows: TGTGCCAGCTCAGGGCGAATCCAAGAGACCCAGTACTTC. Together with reference TRBV18 and TRBJ2-5, the CDR3 gives the full variable domain: NAGVMQNPRHLVRRRGQEARLRCSPMKGHSHVYWYRQLPEEGLKFMVYLQKENIIDESGMPKERFSAEFPKEGPSILRIQQVVRGDSAAYFCASSGRIQETQYFGPGTRLLVL.

This clone was counted only a few times. The chain is built from TRBV5-4 and TRBJ1-4; TRBD1 is a possible D gene (6 bases). Trimming cost V 3 bases and J 7 bases, with 19 bases left between them. CDR1 SGHNT and CDR2 YYREEE come from the germline V gene (reference sequence). The CDR3 contains 16 residues. CDR3 residues: CASSWGRGVEREKLFF. CDR3 in DNA: TGTGCCAGCAGCTGGGGGCGTGGGGTCGAGCGTGAAAAACTGTTTTTT.

The rearrangement joins TRBV10-3 to TRBJ2-2; TRBD2 aligns across 8 bases. The CDR3 is 16 amino acids. CDR1 ENHRY and CDR2 SYGVKD come from the germline V gene. The V and J ends lost 3 bases and 3 bases, in that order; junction bases with no gene match: 6. CDR3 sequence reads: CAISESAGGDTGELFF. CDR3 in DNA: TGTGCCATCAGTGAATCGGCGGGGGGTGACACCGGGGAGCTGTTTTTT.

This clone has only a few counts. V gene TRBV5-6 combines with J gene TRBJ2-3, with D possibly being TRBD2 (6 bases). V shed 4 bases and J shed 0 bases, with 15 bases lying between them. CDR1 and CDR2 from the germline V gene are SGHDT and YYEEEE. This CDR3 has 16 amino acids. The CDR3 spells CASSLYRDFSTDTQYF. The DNA for the CDR3 is TGTGCCAGCAGCCTGTACCGGGACTTTAGCACAGATACGCAGTATTTT. The complete variable domain, with remaining parts taken from reference TRBV5-6 and TRBJ2-3, reads DAGVTQSPTHLIKTRGQQVTLRCSPKSGHDTVSWYQQALGQGPQFIFQYYEEEERQRGNFPDRFSGHQFPNYSSELNVNALLLGDSALYLCASSLYRDFSTDTQYFGPGTRLTVL.

This rearrangement joins TRBV6-1 to TRBJ1-1, with 7 bases fitting TRBD1. The length of the CDR3 is 12 residues. CDR1 and CDR2 (germline): MNHNS, SASEGT. V dropped 6 bases and J dropped 5; count of bases not matched to a gene: 3. The CDR3 reads CASRVRGTEAFF. The CDR3 DNA sequence: TGTGCCAGCAGGGTCAGGGGGACTGAAGCTTTCTTT.

J is TRBJ2-7 and V is TRBV7-2; 9 bases line up with TRBD2. The CDR3 is 14 amino acids. Germline values: CDR1 SGHTA, CDR2 FQGNSA. The ends lost 5 bases at V and 7 bases at J; junction bases unmatched: 9. The CDR3 sequence: CASSPGTSPGEQYF. The CDR3 bases are TGTGCCAGCAGCCCAGGGACTAGCCCGGGGGAGCAGTACTTC.

The J gene is TRBJ1-2, the V gene TRBV6-6, with 7 bases that match TRBD1. Germline trimming cut 7 bases from V and 4 bases from J; bases unmatched to any gene: 6. Germline V lookup: CDR1 MNHNY, CDR2 SVGAGI (reference sequence). The CDR3 covers 13 residues. CDR3 DNA: TGTGCCAGCACCCTGGGACAGAGCTATGGCTACACCTTC. Encoded protein: CASTLGQSYGYTF.

The chain combines TRBV30 with TRBJ1-4; TRBD1 agrees at 10 bases. The trim removed 0 bases at V and 8 bases at J, leaving 15 bases unmatched. The CDR3 loop spans 18 amino acids. Per germline, CDR1 GTSNPN and CDR2 SVGIG (reference sequence). The CDR3 protein is CAWSVTGTGERSREKLFF. CDR3 coding DNA: TGTGCCTGGAGTGTAACTGGGACAGGGGAAAGAAGTCGGGAAAAACTGTTTTTT. The whole variable domain, filled in from reference TRBV30 and TRBJ1-4, reads SQTIHQWPATLVQPVGSPLSLECTVEGTSNPNLYWYRQAAGRGLQLLFYSVGIGQISSEVPQNLSASRPQDRQFILSSKKLLLSDSGFYLCAWSVTGTGERSREKLFFGSGTQLSVL.

The chain carries TRBV11-1 and TRBJ1-2; D possibly corresponds to TRBD1 (6 bases). This CDR3 is built from 13 residues. The V end was cut by 4 bases, the J end by 8 bases, with 14 bases between. Germline assignment: CDR1 SGHAT and CDR2 FQDESV (reference sequence). The CDR3 sequence: CASSSTGLRGYTF. The CDR3 DNA is TGTGCCAGCAGCTCCACAGGGTTAAGGGGCTACACCTTC.

The rearrangement uses TRBV5-1 and TRBJ2-7; no reliable D call. The CDR3 is 16 residues long. V dropped 2 bases and J dropped 0 bases, with 15 bases sitting between them. Looked up from germline, CDR1 is SGHRS and CDR2 is YFSETQ. The CDR3 here is CASSFWSVETSYEQYF. The CDR3, as DNA: TGCGCCAGCAGCTTTTGGAGCGTTGAGACCTCCTACGAGCAGTACTTC.

The chain combines TRBV5-1 with TRBJ2-2, with 7 positions matching TRBD2. The germline V gene encodes CDR1 SGHRS and CDR2 YFSETQ. The CDR3 totals 17 residues. With V trimmed by 3 bases and J by 2 bases, 10 bases remained unmatched. CDR3 region: CASSSSFERENTGELFF. The CDR3 DNA is TGCGCCAGCAGCTCCTCATTCGAGCGGGAAAACACCGGGGAGCTGTTTTTT.

This clone was detected once. This sequence joins TRBV5-6 and TRBJ2-6; tentative D call: TRBD2 (7 bases). Trimming took 2 bases from V and 2 from J, leaving 17 bases between them. This CDR3 comprises 18 residues. Germline values: CDR1 SGHDT, CDR2 YYEEEE. The CDR3 DNA sequence: TGTGCCAGCAGCTTAGGGGGTCCTGGGGGGGCTGGGGCCAACGTCCTGACTTTC. This sequence encodes CASSLGGPGGAGANVLTF.

The chain combines TRBV30 with TRBJ2-7; 11 bases match TRBD1. The germline V gene encodes CDR1 GTSNPN and CDR2 SVGIG (reference sequence). CDR3 length equals 14 residues. V trimming: 1 base; J trimming: 3 bases; junction bases outside the gene matches: 2. The CDR3, as DNA: TGTGCCTGGAGTGGGGACAGGGGGTACTACGAGCAGTACTTC. It translates to CAWSGDRGYYEQYF.